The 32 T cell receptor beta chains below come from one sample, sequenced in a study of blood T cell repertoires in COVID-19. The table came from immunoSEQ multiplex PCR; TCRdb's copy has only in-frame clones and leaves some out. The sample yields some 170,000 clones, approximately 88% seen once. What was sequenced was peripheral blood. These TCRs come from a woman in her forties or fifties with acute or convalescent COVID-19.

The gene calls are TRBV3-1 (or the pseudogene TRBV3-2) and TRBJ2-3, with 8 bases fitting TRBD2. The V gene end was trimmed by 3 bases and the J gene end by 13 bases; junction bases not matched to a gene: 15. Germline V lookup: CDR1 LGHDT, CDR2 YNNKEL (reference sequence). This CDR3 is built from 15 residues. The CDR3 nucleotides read TGTGCCAGCAGCCACGTAGCGGGAAGACCCCCTTCCAAGTATTTT. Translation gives CASSHVAGRPPSKYF.

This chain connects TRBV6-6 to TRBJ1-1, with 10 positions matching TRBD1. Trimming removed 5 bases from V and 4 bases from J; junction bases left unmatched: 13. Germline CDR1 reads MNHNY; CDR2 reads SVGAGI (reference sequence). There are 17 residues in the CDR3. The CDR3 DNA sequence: TGTGCCAGCAGTCCGACAGGGGGCAGAAATCGGGGCACTGAAGCTTTCTTT. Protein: CASSPTGGRNRGTEAFF.

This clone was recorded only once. The CDR3 loop reads CASSAQGLDSPLHF. The CDR3 region has the DNA TGTGCCAGCAGCGCACAGGGATTGGATTCACCCCTCCACTTT. The chain links TRBV9 to TRBJ1-6, with D perhaps matching TRBD1 (6 bases). CDR3 length: 14 amino acids. Trimming took 3 bases from V and 8 from J, leaving 12 bases between them. From germline, CDR1 is SGDLS and CDR2 YYNGEE.

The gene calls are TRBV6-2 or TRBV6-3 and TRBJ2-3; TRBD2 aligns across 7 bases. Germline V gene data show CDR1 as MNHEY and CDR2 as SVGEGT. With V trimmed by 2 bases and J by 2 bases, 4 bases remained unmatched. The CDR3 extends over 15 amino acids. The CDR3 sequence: CASSYVAGHTDTQYF. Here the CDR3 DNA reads TGTGCCAGCAGTTACGTAGCGGGCCACACAGATACGCAGTATTTT.

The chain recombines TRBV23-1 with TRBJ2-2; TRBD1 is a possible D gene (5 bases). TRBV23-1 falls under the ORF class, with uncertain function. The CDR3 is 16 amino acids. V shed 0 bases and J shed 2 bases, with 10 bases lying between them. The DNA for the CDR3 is TGCGCCAGCAGTCAATCCGCGGACATTAACACCGGGGAGCTGTTTTTT. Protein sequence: CASSQSADINTGELFF.

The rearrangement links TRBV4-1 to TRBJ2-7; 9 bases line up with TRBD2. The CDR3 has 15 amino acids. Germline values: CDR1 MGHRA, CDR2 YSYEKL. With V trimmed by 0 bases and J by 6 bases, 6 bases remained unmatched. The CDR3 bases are TGCGCCAGCAGCCAAGAAGGCGGGGGGGTGCGCGAGCAGTACTTC. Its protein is CASSQEGGGVREQYF.

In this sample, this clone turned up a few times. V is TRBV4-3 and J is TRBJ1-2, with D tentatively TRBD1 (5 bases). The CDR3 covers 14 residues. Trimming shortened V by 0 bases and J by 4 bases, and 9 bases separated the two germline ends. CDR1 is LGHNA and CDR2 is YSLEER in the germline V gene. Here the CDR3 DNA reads TGCGCCAGCAGCCAAGAGGAGGGGACCTATGGCTACACCTTC. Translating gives CASSQEEGTYGYTF.

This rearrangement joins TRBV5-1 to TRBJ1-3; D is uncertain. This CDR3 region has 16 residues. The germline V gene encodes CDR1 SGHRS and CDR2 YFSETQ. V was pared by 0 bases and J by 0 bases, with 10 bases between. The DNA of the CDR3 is TGCGCCAGCAGCTTGGCTGGCGGGGTCTCTGGAAACACCATATATTTT. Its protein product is CASSLAGGVSGNTIYF.

The CDR3 DNA sequence: TGTGCCAGCTCTCAGGGTCGAAATCAGCCCCAGCATTTT. Encoded protein: CASSQGRNQPQHF. The chain carries TRBV18 and TRBJ1-5, with D possibly being TRBD1 (5 bases). Germline lookup yields CDR1 KGHSH and CDR2 LQKENI. The CDR3 spans 13 residues. The germline V and J ends were trimmed by 6 bases and 4 bases, with 10 bases remaining between them.

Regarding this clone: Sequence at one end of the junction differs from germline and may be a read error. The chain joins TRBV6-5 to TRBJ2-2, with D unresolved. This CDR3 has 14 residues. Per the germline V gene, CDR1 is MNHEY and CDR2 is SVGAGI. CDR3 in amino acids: CASSHSRGHGELFF. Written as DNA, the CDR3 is TGTGCCAGCAGTCACTCCCGAGGTCACGGGGAGCTGTTTTTT.

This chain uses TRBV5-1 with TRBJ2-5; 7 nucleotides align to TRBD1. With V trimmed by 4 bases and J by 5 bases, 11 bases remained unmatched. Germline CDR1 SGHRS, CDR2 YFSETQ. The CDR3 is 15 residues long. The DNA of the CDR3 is TGCGCCAGCAGCGAGTACAGGGGCATCTCTGAGACCCAGTACTTC. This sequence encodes CASSEYRGISETQYF.

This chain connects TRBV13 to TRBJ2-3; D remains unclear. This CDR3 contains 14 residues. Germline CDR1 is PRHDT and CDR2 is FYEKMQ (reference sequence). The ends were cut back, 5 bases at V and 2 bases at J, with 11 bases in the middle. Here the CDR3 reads CASSPPELTDTQYF. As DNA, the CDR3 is TGTGCCAGCAGCCCTCCCGAACTCACAGATACGCAGTATTTT.

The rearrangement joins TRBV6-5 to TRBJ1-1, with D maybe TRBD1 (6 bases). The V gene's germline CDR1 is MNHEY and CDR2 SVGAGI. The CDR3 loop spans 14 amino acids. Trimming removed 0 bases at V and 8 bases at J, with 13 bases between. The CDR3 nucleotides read TGTGCCAGCAGTTACTCTACAGGGAACTACGAAGCTTTCTTT. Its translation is CASSYSTGNYEAFF.

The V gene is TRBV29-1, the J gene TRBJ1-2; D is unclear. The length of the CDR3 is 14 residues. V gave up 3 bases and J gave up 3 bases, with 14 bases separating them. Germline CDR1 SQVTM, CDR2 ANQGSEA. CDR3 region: CSVDSQEADYGYTF. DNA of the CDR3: TGCAGCGTTGACAGTCAGGAGGCCGACTATGGCTACACCTTC.

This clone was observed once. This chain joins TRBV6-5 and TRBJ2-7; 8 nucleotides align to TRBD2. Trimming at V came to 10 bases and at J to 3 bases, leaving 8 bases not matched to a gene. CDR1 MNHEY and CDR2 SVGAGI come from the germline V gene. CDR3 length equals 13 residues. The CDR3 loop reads CATRGGLIYEQYF. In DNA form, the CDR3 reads TGTGCCACTCGGGGGGGCTTGATCTACGAGCAGTACTTC.

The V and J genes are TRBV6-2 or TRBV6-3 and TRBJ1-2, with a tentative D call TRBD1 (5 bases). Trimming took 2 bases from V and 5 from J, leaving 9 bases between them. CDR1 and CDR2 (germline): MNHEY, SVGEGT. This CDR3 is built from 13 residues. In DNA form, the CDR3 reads TGTGCCAGCAGTTACCAGGCAGGGTATGGCTACACCTTC. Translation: CASSYQAGYGYTF.

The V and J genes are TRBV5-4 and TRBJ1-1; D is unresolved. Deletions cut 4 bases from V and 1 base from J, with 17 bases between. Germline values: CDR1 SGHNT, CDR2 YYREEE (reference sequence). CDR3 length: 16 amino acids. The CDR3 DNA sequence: TGTGCCAGCAGCCTTATTGTGGGAGGTGGGAACACTGAAGCTTTCTTT. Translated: CASSLIVGGGNTEAFF.

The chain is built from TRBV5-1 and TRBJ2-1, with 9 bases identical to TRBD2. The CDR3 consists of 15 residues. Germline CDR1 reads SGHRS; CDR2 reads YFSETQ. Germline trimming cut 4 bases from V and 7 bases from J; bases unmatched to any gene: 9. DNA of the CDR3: TGCGCCAGCAGCCCCGGGACTAGCAGAGGGAATGAGCAGTTCTTC. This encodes CASSPGTSRGNEQFF.

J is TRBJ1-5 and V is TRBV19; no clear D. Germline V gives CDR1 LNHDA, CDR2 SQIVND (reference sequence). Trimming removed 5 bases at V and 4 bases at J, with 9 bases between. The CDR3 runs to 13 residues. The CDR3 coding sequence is TGTGCCAGTAGTGACACGGGAAATCAGCCCCAGCATTTT. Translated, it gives CASSDTGNQPQHF.

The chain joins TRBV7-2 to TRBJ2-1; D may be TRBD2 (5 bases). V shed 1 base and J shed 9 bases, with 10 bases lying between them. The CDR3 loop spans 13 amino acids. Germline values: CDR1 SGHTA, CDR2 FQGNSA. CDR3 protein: CASSLERTTEQFF. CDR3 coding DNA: TGTGCCAGCAGCTTAGAGCGGACCACTGAGCAGTTCTTC.

CDR3 DNA sequence: TGTGCCAGCAGCCCCCCGAAGGGAGGGGTTGTTGGTGGCTACACCTTC. It yields the protein CASSPPKGGVVGGYTF. The chain links TRBV7-8 to TRBJ1-2, with D perhaps matching TRBD1 (5 bases). There are 16 residues in the CDR3. Germline CDR1 is SGHVS and CDR2 is FQNEAQ. The V and J ends lost 5 bases and 7 bases respectively, with 23 bases between them.

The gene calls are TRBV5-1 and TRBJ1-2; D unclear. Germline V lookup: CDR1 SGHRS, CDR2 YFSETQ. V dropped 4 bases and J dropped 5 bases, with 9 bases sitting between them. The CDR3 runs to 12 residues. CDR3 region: CASSGGEYGYTF. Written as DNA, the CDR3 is TGCGCCAGCAGCGGCGGGGAATATGGCTACACCTTC.

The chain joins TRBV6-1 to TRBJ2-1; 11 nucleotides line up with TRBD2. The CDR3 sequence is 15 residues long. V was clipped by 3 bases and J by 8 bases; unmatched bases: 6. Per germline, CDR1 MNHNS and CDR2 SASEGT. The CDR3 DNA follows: TGTGCCAGCAGTGATCTAGCGGGAGGAGTCGATGAGCAGTTCTTC. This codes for CASSDLAGGVDEQFF.

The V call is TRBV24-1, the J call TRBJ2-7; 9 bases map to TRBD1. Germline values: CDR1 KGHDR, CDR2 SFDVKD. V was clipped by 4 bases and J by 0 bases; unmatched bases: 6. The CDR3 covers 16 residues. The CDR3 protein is CATSESGTGFSYEQYF. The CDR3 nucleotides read TGTGCCACCAGTGAATCCGGGACAGGGTTCTCCTACGAGCAGTACTTC.

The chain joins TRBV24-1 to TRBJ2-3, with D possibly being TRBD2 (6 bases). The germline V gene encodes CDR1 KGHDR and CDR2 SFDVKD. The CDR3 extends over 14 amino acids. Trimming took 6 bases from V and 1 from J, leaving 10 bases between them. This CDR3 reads CATSWGVGTDTQYF. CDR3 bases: TGTGCCACCAGTTGGGGGGTTGGCACAGATACGCAGTATTTT.

DNA of the CDR3: TGTGCCAGCAGCCCGGATTGGTGGACTAGCGGGAGGATTGAGCAGTTCTTC. This sequence encodes CASSPDWWTSGRIEQFF. The J gene is TRBJ2-1, the V gene TRBV7-2, with 14 bases aligning to TRBD2. V shed 5 bases and J 9 bases; nucleotides not matched to a gene: 12. This CDR3 region has 17 residues. Germline CDR1 and CDR2: SGHTA and FQGNSA.

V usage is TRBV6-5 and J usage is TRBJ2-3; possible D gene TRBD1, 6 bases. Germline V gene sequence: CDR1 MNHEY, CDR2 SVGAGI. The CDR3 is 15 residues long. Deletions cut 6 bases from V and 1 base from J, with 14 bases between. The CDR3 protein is CASSQQGFRTDTQYF. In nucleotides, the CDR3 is TGTGCCAGCAGCCAACAGGGATTTCGCACAGATACGCAGTATTTT.

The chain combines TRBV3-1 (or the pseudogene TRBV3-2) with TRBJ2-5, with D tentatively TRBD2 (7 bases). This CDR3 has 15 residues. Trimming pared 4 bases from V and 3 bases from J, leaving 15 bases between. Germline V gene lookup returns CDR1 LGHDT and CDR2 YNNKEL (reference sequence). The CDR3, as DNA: TGTGCCAGCAGCCCTCTTGCGGGGGCGGAAGAGACCCAGTACTTC. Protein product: CASSPLAGAEETQYF.

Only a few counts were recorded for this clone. The CDR3 loop reads CASSYHGTDNEKLFF. The CDR3 nucleotides are TGTGCCAGCAGCTACCACGGGACTGATAATGAAAAACTGTTTTTT. The chain recombines TRBV11-3 with TRBJ1-4, with D possibly matching TRBD1 (5 bases). CDR1 is SGHNT, CDR2 YENEEA, per germline. The ends were cut back, 4 bases at V and 4 bases at J, with 13 bases in the middle. This CDR3 contains 15 residues.

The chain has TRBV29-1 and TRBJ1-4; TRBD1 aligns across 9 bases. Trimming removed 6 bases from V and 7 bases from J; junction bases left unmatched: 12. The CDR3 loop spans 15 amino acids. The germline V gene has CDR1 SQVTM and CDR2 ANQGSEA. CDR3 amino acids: CSVAGTGSGGEKLFF. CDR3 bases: TGCAGCGTGGCCGGGACAGGGAGTGGCGGTGAAAAACTGTTTTTT.

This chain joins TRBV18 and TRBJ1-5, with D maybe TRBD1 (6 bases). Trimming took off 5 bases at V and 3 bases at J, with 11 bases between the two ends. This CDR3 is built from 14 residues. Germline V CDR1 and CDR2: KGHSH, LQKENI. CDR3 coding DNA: TGTGCCAGCTCATCCAACAGGGACAATCAGCCCCAGCATTTT. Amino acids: CASSSNRDNQPQHF.

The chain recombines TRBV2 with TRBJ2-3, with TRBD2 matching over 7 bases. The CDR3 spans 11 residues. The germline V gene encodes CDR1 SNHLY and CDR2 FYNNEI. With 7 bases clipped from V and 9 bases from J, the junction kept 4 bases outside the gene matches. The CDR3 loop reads CASTSLATQYF. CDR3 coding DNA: TGTGCCAGCACCTCACTAGCGACGCAGTATTTT.